The clone carrying this T cell receptor beta chain was observed a handful of times. Germline V gene data show CDR1 as SQVTM and CDR2 as ANQGSEA. Deletions cut 3 bases from V and 11 bases from J, with 7 bases between. This CDR3 has 9 residues. Using a J-beta primer mix together with a sample-barcoded 5' primer, a second PCR was run for roughly 6 to 12 cycles. MiXCR, run by TCRdb on the 5' RACE reads, gives a single entry per CDR3 protein. The repertoire holds more than 900,000 distinct CDR3 sequences, with almost 30% as singletons. This sample was taken from a study of blood T cells in healthy people across ages. These data also formed part of another study, on T cells of mothers and their children.

The chain couples TRBV29-1 to TRBJ1-2; D gene ambiguous. Material: blood. This TCR came from a woman aged 40 to 50 in good health. The CDR3 reads CSVDMDYTF. The DNA of the CDR3 is TGCAGCGTTGACATGGATTACACCTTC.